This TCR beta chain stems from a study of blood T cell repertoires in COVID-19. In the study overall: Samples taken during acute and convalescent COVID-19 were collected in the United States, Italy and Spain. Nucleic acid was either cDNA or gDNA, and it came from T cells, B-cell-depleted T cells, or PBMCs.

This clone has a single count. This CDR3 region has 15 residues. The J segment lost 7 bases and the V segment lost 9 bases, leaving 14 bases of the junction unmatched. Per germline, CDR1 SGHRS and CDR2 YFSETQ. This table comes from immunoSEQ multiplex PCR, and its TCRdb copy is limited to in-frame clones, with some not included. Of about 300,000 clones listed, roughly 88% are singletons. V is TRBV5-1 and J is TRBJ2-7; 12 bases fit TRBD1. This clonotype was obtained from a woman aged 25 to 39 who had recovered from COVID-19. The sample was peripheral blood. The CDR3 loop reads CATPWPGQGAGEQYF. In DNA, the CDR3 is TGCGCCACTCCGTGGCCGGGACAGGGGGCCGGGGAGCAGTACTTC. Combining the CDR3 with reference TRBV5-1 and TRBJ2-7 gives the whole variable domain KAGVTQTPRYLIKTRGQQVTLSCSPISGHRSVSWYQQTPGQGLQFLFEYFSETQRNKGNFPGRFSGRQFSNSRSEMNVSTLELGDSALYLCATPWPGQGAGEQYFGPGTRLTVT.